The 17 T cell receptor beta chains listed next were all sequenced from one sample in a study of blood T cells in healthy people across ages (dated by TCRdb to about 2015). Libraries were built with 5' RACE. Instrument used: Illumina HiSeq 2500. A second PCR of about 6 to 11 cycles was performed with a sample-barcoded 5' primer and a J-beta primer mix. Using fastp trimming at Q25 and MiXCR clonotype assembly, TCRdb reanalyzed the public sequencing data and kept in-frame beta chains. CDR3 protein duplicates are merged, each entry listing the most common genes and DNA. This sample comprises 980,000 or so distinct CDR3 sequences, about 48% of them detected only once. The ten largest clonotypes hold 13% of the sample. The sequencing input was blood. The receptor set was obtained from a man between 25 and 39 years old in good health.

This clonotype was detected a few times. This sequence joins TRBV9 and TRBJ2-5, with D uncertain. V was clipped by 6 bases and J by 4 bases, with 19 bases between them. CDR1 SGDLS and CDR2 YYNGEE come from the germline V gene. The CDR3 loop spans 15 amino acids. The CDR3 DNA reads TGTGCCAGCACCCTATCGTCTGATCCCCTAGAGACCCAGTACTTC. Amino acids: CASTLSSDPLETQYF. Full variable domain (rest looked up from reference TRBV9 and TRBJ2-5): DSGVTQTPKHLITATGQRVTLRCSPRSGDLSVYWYQQSLDQGLQFLIQYYNGEERAKGNILERFSAQQFPDLHSELNLSSLELGDSALYFCASTLSSDPLETQYFGPGTRLLVL.

The chain joins TRBV12-3 or TRBV12-4 to TRBJ2-3; tentatively, D is TRBD2 (6 bases). V dropped 5 bases and J dropped 4 bases, with 10 bases sitting between them. The CDR3 spans 13 residues. The CDR3 sequence: CASSPAGPDTQYF. The CDR3 nucleotides read TGTGCCAGCAGTCCCGCGGGACCAGATACGCAGTATTTT.

This clonotype was observed a few times. V gene TRBV12-3 or TRBV12-4 combines with J gene TRBJ1-1, with D possibly matching TRBD1 (5 bases). Trimming cost V 3 bases and J 3 bases, with 14 bases left between them. The CDR3 spans 15 residues. The CDR3 region has the DNA TGTGCCAGCAGTTTTGATGCGGGGCCGGACACTGAAGCTTTCTTT. Amino acids: CASSFDAGPDTEAFF.

The rearrangement uses TRBV6-5 and TRBJ1-1; maybe TRBD1 (5 bases). The CDR3 sequence is 14 residues long. Germline V gives CDR1 MNHEY, CDR2 SVGAGI. V lost 0 bases and J lost 7, with 12 bases in between. The CDR3 sequence is CASSYSGALVEAFF. DNA for the CDR3: TGTGCCAGCAGTTACTCCGGGGCGCTGGTTGAAGCTTTCTTT.

The V gene is TRBV6-5, the J gene TRBJ2-1; 9 bases align to TRBD1. In germline, CDR1 is MNHEY, CDR2 SVGAGI. CDR3 size: 11 residues. Unmatched junction bases numbered 1, after V lost 4 bases and J lost 12 bases. The CDR3 loop reads CASSSDRGQFF. CDR3 coding DNA: TGTGCCAGCAGTTCGGACAGGGGGCAGTTCTTC.

This clonotype turned up a few times. CDR3 sequence (DNA): TGTGCCAGCAGCCCCGCCGGACAGGGGAACACCGGGGAGCTGTTTTTT. Its protein product is CASSPAGQGNTGELFF. The chain combines TRBV4-2 with TRBJ2-2, with 8 bases that match TRBD1. CDR3 size: 16 residues. V dropped 4 bases and J dropped 1; count of bases not matched to a gene: 5. CDR1 and CDR2 (germline): LGHNA, YNFKEQ.

The chain carries TRBV2 and TRBJ1-2; D perhaps matches TRBD1 (6 bases). Germline V gene data show CDR1 as SNHLY and CDR2 as FYNNEI. The CDR3 runs 13 residues. With 7 bases removed from V and 7 bases from J, the gap between germline ends came to 16 bases. CDR3 in DNA: TGTGCCAGCATGGGGGAACAGGGAGGTGGCTACACCTTC. This gives the protein CASMGEQGGGYTF.

The chain employs TRBV5-1 and TRBJ1-2; D not certain. Trimming shortened V by 0 bases and J by 0 bases, and 6 bases separated the two germline ends. In germline, CDR1 is SGHRS, CDR2 YFSETQ. The length of the CDR3 is 14 residues. The CDR3 is CASSLDASNYGYTF. As DNA, the CDR3 is TGCGCCAGCAGCTTGGACGCCTCTAACTATGGCTACACCTTC.

This clonotype was picked up a small number of times. The J gene is TRBJ1-1, the V gene TRBV12-3 or TRBV12-4, with no clear D. The V end was cut by 7 bases, the J end by 1 base, with 16 bases between. This CDR3 contains 15 residues. DNA for the CDR3: TGTGCCAGCACCAAACCCGGGTCGACGAACACTGAAGCTTTCTTT. Encoded protein: CASTKPGSTNTEAFF.

J is TRBJ1-5 and V is TRBV12-3 or TRBV12-4, with TRBD1 as a possible D gene (6 bases). The CDR3 spans 15 residues. V gave up 5 bases and J gave up 3 bases, with 14 bases separating them. The CDR3 sequence is CASSLDSEPNQPQHF. The CDR3 region has the DNA TGTGCCAGCAGTCTGGACAGCGAACCCAATCAGCCCCAGCATTTT.

In its sample, this clonotype was seen a few times. V is TRBV25-1 and J is TRBJ2-5, with a weak D call TRBD2 (5 bases). Germline CDR1 and CDR2: MGHDK and SYGVNS. Between the trimmed V and J ends, which lost 3 bases and 1 base, there was a span of 9 bases. This CDR3 contains 14 residues. CDR3 protein: CASSDSGFQETQYF. CDR3 DNA sequence: TGTGCCAGCAGTGATTCGGGATTCCAAGAGACCCAGTACTTC.

This chain links TRBV6-5 with TRBJ2-5, with D maybe TRBD1 (6 bases). V was cut by 2 bases and J by 11 bases, with 24 bases left in between. The CDR3 has 16 amino acids. In germline, CDR1 is MNHEY, CDR2 SVGAGI. CDR3 sequence: CASSYTRTDSRATQYF. The DNA of the CDR3 is TGTGCCAGCAGTTACACCAGGACAGACTCGCGAGCAACGCAGTACTTC.

V usage is TRBV21-1 and J usage is TRBJ1-1; the table gives TRBD1 as D, unverified against the DNA. TRBV21-1 corresponds to a pseudogene. The CDR3 covers 16 residues. This CDR3 reads CASSNGSPVANTEAFF. CDR3 bases: TGTGCCAGCAGCAATGGTTCCCCGGTGGCGAACACTGAAGCTTTCTTT.

The genes are TRBV7-6 and TRBJ1-4; D is unresolved. Germline CDR1 SGHVS, CDR2 FNYEAQ. The CDR3 length is 16 residues. Trimming left V 5 bases short and J 0 bases short, with 13 bases between. The CDR3 is CASSHGPGATNEKLFF. CDR3 DNA: TGTGCCAGCAGCCACGGCCCGGGTGCAACTAATGAAAAACTGTTTTTT.

Many counts were recorded for this clonotype. V usage is TRBV12-3 or TRBV12-4 and J usage is TRBJ2-7, with TRBD1 matching over 8 bases. This CDR3 has 14 amino acids. V trimming: 1 base; J trimming: 3 bases; junction bases outside the gene matches: 2. CDR3 residues: CASSLGTGLYEQYF. CDR3 bases: TGTGCCAGCAGTTTAGGGACAGGGCTCTACGAGCAGTACTTC.

This clonotype was recorded a few times. The chain is built from TRBV5-5 and TRBJ1-2, with TRBD1 as a possible D gene (5 bases). Trimming pared 1 base from V and 0 bases from J, leaving 13 bases between. The germline V gene encodes CDR1 SGHKS and CDR2 YYEKEE (reference sequence). There are 16 residues in the CDR3. CDR3 sequence reads: CASSLRGGLSNYGYTF. The CDR3 DNA follows: TGTGCCAGCAGCTTGCGGGGCGGCCTCTCTAACTATGGCTACACCTTC.

V is TRBV9 and J is TRBJ2-1, with TRBD2 matching 10 bases. Looked up from germline, CDR1 is SGDLS and CDR2 is YYNGEE. There are 17 residues in the CDR3. Trimming cost V 0 bases and J 5 bases; bases outside gene matches: 8. The CDR3 region is CASSVGPTSGNNNEQFF. The CDR3 coding sequence is TGTGCCAGCAGCGTAGGACCCACTAGCGGGAATAACAATGAGCAGTTCTTC.